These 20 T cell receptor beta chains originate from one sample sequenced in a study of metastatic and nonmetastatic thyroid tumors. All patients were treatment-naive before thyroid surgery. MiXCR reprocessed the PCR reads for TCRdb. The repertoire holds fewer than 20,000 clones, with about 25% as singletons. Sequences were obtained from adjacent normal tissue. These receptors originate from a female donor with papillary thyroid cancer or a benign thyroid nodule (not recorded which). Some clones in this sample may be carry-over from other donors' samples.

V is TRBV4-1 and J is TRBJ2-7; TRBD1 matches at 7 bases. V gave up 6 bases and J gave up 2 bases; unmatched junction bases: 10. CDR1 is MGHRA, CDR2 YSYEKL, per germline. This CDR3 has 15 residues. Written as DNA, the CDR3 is TGCGCCAGCAGGGAAGGGGACAGAAGGACCTACGAGCAGTACTTC. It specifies CASREGDRRTYEQYF.

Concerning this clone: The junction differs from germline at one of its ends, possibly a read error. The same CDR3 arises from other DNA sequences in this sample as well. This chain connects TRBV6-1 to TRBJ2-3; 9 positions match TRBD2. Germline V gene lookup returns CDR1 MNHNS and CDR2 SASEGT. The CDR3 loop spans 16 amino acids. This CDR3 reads CASSKTSGHSTDTQYF. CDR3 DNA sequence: TGTGCCAGCAGTAAAACTAGCGGGCATAGCACAGATACACAGTATTTT.

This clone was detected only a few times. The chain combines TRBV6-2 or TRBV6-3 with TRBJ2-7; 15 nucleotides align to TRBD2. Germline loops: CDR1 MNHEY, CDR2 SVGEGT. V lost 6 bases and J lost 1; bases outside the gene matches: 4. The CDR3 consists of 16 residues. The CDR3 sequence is CASRAGTSGRSYEQYV. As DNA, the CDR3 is TGTGCCAGCAGAGCCGGGACTAGCGGGAGGTCCTACGAGCAGTACGTC.

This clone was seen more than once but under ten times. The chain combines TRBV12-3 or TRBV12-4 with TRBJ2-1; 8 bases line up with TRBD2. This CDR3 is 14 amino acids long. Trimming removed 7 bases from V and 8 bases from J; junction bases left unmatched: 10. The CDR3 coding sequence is TGTGCCAGCAACTTCCGGGGCGGGAGGCATGAGCAGTTCTTC. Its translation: CASNFRGGRHEQFF.

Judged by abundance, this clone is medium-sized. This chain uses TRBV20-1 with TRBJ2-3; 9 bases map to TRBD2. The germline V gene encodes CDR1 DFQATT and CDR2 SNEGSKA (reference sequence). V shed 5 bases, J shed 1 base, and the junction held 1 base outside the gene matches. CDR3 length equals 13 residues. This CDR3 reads CSAPSGGTDTQYF. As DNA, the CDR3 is TGCAGTGCTCCTAGCGGGGGCACAGATACGCAGTATTTT.

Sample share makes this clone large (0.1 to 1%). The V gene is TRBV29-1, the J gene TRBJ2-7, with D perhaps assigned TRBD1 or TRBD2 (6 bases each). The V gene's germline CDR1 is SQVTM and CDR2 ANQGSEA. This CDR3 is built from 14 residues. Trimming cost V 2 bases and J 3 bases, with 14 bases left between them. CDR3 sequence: CSVEIQGGYYEQYF. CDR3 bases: TGCAGCGTTGAAATTCAAGGGGGGTACTACGAGCAGTACTTC.

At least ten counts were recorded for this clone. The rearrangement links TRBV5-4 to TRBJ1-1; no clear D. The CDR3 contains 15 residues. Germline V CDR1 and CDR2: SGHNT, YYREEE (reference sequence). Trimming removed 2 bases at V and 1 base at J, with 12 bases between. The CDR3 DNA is TGTGCCAGCAGCTTCGACCCGGAGAAGAACACTGAAGCTTTCTTT. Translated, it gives CASSFDPEKNTEAFF.

CDR3 nucleotide sequence: TGTGCCACCAGCAGAGCGAGGTGGGGGGATACGCAGTATTTT. It encodes CATSRARWGDTQYF. The chain uses TRBV15 and TRBJ2-3; D tentatively fits TRBD1 or TRBD2 (5 bases each). Deletions cut 1 base from V and 6 bases from J, with 11 bases between. Looked up from germline, CDR1 is LNHNV and CDR2 is YYDKDF (reference sequence). The CDR3 consists of 14 residues.

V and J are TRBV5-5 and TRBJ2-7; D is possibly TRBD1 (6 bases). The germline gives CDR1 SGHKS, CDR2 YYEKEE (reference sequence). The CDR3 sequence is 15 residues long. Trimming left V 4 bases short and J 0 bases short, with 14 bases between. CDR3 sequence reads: CASSHGQMSSYEQYF. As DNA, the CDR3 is TGTGCCAGCAGCCATGGACAGATGAGCTCCTACGAGCAGTACTTC.

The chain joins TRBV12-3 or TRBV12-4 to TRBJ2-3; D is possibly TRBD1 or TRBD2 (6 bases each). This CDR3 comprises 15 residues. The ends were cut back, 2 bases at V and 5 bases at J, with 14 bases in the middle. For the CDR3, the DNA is TGTGCCAGCAGTTTAAAAGGGGCGGGACAAGATACGCAGTATTTT. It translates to CASSLKGAGQDTQYF.

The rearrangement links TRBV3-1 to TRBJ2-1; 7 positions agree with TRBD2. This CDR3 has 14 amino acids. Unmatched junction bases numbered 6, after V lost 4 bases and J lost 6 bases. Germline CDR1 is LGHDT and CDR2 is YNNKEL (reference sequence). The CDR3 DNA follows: TGTGCCAGCAGCCCGACTAGCCGAGGCAATGAGCAGTTCTTC. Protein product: CASSPTSRGNEQFF.

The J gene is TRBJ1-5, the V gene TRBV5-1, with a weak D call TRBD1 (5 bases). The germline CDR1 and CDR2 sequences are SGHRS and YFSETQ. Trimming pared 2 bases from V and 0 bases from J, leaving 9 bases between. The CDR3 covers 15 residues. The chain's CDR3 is CASSLGANSNQPQHF. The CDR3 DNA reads TGCGCCAGCAGCTTAGGGGCGAATAGCAATCAGCCCCAGCATTTT.

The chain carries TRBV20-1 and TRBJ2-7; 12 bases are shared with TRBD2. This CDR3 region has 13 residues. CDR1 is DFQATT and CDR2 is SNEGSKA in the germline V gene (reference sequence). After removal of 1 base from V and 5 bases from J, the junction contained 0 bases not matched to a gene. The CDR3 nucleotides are TGCAGTGCTAGAGGACTAGCGGGGGACGAGCAGTACTTC. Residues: CSARGLAGDEQYF.

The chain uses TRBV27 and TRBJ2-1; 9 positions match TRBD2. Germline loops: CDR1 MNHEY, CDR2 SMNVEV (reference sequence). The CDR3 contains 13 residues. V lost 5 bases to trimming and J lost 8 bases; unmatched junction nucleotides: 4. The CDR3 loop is CASSPREGDEQFF. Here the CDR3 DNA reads TGTGCCAGCAGTCCGCGGGAGGGAGATGAGCAGTTCTTC.

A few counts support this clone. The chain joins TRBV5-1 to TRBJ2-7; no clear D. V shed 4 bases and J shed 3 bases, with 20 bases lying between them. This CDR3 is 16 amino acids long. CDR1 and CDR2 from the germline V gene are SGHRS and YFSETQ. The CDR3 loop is CASSTRGWLQGYEQYF. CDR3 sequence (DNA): TGCGCCAGCAGCACACGAGGTTGGTTGCAAGGCTACGAGCAGTACTTC. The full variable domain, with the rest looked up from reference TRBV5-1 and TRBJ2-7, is KAGVTQTPRYLIKTRGQQVTLSCSPISGHRSVSWYQQTPGQGLQFLFEYFSETQRNKGNFPGRFSGRQFSNSRSEMNVSTLELGDSALYLCASSTRGWLQGYEQYFGPGTRLTVT.

The CDR3 is CSARSQHTGGHTDTQYF. The CDR3 coding sequence is TGCAGTGCTAGATCACAGCACACGGGAGGACACACAGATACGCAGTATTTT. The J gene is TRBJ2-3, the V gene TRBV20-1; 7 nucleotides agree with TRBD2. The CDR3 sequence is 17 residues long. The V and J ends lost 2 bases and 2 bases, in that order; junction bases with no gene match: 13. CDR1 and CDR2 from the germline V gene are DFQATT and SNEGSKA (reference sequence).

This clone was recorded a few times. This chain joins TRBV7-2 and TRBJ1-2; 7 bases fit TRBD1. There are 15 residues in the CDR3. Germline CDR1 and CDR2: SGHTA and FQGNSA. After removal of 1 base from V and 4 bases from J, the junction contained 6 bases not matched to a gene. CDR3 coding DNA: TGTGCCAGCAGCTTAGGACAGGGCTTAGGCTATGGCTACACCTTC. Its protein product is CASSLGQGLGYGYTF.

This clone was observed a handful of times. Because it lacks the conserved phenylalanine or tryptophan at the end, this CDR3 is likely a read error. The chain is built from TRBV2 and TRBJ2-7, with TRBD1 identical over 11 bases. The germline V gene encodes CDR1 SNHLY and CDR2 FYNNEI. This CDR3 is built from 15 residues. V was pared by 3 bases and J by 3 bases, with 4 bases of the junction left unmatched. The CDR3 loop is CASSERGTGGYEQYL. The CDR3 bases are TGTGCCAGCAGTGAGCGTGGGACAGGGGGCTACGAGCAGTACCTC.

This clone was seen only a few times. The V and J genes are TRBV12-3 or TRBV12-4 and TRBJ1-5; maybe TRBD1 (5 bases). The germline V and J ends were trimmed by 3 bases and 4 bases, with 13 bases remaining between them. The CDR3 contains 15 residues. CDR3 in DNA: TGTGCCAGCAGTTTGCGGACATGGCGGAATCAGCCCCAGCATTTT. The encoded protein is CASSLRTWRNQPQHF.

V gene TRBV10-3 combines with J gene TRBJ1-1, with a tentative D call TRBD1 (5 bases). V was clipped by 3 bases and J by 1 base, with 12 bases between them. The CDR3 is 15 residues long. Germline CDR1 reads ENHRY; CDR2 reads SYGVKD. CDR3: CAISEQVARNTEAFF. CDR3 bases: TGTGCCATCAGTGAACAGGTGGCAAGGAACACTGAAGCTTTCTTT.